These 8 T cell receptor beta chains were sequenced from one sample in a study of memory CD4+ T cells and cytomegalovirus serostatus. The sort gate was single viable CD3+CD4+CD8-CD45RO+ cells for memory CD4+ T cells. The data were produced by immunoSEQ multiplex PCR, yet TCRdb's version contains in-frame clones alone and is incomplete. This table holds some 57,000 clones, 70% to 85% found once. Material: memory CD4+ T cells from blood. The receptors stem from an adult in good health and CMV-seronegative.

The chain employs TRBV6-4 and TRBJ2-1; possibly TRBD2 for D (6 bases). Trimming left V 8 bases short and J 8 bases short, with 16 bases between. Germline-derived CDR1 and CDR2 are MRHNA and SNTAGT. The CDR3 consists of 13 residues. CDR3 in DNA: TGTGCCAGCGGATACGGGAGTGGCTATGAGCAGTTCTTC. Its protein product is CASGYGSGYEQFF.

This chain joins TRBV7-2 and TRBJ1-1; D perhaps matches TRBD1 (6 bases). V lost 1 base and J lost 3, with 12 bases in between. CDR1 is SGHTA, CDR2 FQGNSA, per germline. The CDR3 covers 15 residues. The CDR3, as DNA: TGTGCCAGCAGCTTAGACCTTGGGGGCCACACTGAAGCTTTCTTT. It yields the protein CASSLDLGGHTEAFF.

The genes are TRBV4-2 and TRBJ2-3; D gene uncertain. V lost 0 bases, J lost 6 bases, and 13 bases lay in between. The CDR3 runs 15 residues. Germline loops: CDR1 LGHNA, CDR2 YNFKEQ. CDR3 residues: CASSQDYSKVDTQYF. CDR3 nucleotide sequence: TGTGCCAGCAGCCAAGATTACAGTAAGGTCGATACGCAGTATTTT.

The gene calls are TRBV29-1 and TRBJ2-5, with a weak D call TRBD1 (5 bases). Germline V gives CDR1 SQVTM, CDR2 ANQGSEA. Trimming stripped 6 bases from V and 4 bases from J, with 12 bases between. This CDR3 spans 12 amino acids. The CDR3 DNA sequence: TGCAGCGTCCAGGGTACTGGAGAGACCCAGTACTTC. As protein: CSVQGTGETQYF.

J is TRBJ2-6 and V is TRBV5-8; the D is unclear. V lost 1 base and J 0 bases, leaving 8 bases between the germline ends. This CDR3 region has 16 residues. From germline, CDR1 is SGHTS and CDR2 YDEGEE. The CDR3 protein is CASSLSWISGANVLTF. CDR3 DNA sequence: TGTGCCAGCAGCTTGAGTTGGATCTCTGGGGCCAACGTCCTGACTTTC.

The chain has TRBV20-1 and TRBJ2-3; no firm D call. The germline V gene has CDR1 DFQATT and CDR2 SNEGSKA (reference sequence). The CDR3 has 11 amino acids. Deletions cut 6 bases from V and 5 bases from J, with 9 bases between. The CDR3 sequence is CSARPEDTQYF. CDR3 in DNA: TGCAGTGCCCGTCCAGAAGATACGCAGTATTTT.

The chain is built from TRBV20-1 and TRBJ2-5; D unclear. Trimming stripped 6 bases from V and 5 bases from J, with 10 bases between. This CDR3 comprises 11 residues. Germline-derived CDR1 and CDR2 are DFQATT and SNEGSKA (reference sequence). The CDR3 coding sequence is TGCAGTGCAGCGTCGGCGGAGACCCAGTACTTC. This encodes CSAASAETQYF.

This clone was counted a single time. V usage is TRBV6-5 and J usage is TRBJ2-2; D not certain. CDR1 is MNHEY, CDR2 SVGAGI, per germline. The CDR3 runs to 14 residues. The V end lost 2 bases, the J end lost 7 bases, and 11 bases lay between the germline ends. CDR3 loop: CASSYSELGGELFF. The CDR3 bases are TGTGCCAGCAGTTACAGCGAGCTGGGCGGGGAGCTGTTTTTT.